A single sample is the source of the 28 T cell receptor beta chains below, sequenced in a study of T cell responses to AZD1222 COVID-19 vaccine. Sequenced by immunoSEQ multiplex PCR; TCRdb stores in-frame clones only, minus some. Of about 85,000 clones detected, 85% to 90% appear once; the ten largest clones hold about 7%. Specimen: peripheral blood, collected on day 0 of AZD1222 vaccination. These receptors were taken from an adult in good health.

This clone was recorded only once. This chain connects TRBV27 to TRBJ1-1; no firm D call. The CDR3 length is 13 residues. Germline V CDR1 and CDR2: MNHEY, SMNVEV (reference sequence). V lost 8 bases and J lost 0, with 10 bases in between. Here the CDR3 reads CASASPMNTEAFF. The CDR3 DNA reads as TGTGCCAGCGCCTCCCCTATGAACACTGAAGCTTTCTTT.

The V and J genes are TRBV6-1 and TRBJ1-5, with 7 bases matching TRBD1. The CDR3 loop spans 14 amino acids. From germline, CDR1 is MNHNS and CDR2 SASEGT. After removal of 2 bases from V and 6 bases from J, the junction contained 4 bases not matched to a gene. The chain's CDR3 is CASSEQQGSQPQHF. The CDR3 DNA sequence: TGTGCCAGCAGTGAACAACAGGGGAGTCAGCCCCAGCATTTT.

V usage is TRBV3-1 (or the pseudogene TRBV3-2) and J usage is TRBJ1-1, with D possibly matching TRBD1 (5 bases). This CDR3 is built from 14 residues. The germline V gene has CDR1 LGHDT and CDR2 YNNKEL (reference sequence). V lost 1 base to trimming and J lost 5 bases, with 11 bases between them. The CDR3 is CASSQVSGRTEAFF. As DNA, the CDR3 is TGTGCCAGCAGCCAAGTGTCAGGGCGAACTGAAGCTTTCTTT.

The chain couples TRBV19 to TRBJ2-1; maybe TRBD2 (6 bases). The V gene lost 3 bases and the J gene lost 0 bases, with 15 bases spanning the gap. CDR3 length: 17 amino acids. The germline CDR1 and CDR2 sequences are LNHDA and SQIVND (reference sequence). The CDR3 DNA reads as TGTGCCAGTAGTATCATTGGTAGCGGCTTCTCCTACAATGAGCAGTTCTTC. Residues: CASSIIGSGFSYNEQFF.

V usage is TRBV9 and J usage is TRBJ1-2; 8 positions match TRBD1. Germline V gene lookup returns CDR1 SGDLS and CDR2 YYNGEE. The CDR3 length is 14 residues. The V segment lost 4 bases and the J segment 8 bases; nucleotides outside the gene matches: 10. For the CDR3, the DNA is TGTGCCAGCAGCCGAATGACAGGGGCGGGAGGCTACACCTTC. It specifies CASSRMTGAGGYTF.

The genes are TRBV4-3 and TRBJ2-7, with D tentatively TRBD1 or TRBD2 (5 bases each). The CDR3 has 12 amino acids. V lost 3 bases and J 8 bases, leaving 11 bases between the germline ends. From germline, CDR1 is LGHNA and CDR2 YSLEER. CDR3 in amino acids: CASSHTEGKQYF. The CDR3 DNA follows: TGCGCCAGCAGCCACACTGAGGGGAAGCAGTACTTC.

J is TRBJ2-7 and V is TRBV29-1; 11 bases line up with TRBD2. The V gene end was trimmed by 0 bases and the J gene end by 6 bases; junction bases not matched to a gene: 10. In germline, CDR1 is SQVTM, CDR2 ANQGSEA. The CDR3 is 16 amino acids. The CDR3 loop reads CSVEDPSLAGAAEQYF. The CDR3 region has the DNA TGCAGCGTTGAAGATCCCTCACTAGCGGGAGCTGCCGAGCAGTACTTC.

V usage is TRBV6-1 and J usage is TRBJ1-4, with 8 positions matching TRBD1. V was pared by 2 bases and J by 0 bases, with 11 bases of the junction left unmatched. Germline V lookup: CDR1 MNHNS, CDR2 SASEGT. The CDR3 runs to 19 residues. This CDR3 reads CASSENPAGQGATNEKLFF. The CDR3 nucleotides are TGTGCCAGCAGTGAAAACCCCGCCGGACAGGGCGCAACTAATGAAAAACTGTTTTTT.

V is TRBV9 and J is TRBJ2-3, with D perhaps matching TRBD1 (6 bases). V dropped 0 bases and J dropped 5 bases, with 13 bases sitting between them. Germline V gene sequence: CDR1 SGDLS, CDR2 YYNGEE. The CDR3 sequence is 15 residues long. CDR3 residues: CASSVGQGLKDTQYF. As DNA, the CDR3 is TGTGCCAGCAGCGTAGGTCAGGGGTTGAAAGATACGCAGTATTTT.

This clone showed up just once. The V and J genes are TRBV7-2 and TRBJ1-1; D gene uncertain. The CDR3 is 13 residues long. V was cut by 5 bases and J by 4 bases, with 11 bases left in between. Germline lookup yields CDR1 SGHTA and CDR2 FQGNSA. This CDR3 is CASSGPPATEAFF. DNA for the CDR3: TGTGCCAGCAGCGGCCCGCCGGCCACTGAAGCTTTCTTT.

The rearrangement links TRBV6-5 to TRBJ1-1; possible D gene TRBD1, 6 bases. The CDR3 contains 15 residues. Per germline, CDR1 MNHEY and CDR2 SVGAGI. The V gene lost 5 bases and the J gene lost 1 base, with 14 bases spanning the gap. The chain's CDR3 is CASSILQGGNTEAFF. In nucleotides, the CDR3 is TGTGCCAGCAGTATCCTACAGGGAGGGAACACTGAAGCTTTCTTT.

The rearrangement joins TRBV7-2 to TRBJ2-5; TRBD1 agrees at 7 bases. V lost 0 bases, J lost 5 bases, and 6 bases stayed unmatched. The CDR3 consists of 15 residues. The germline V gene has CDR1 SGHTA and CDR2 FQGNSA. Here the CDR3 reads CASSLALGQAETQYF. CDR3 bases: TGTGCCAGCAGCTTAGCGCTAGGACAGGCGGAGACCCAGTACTTC.

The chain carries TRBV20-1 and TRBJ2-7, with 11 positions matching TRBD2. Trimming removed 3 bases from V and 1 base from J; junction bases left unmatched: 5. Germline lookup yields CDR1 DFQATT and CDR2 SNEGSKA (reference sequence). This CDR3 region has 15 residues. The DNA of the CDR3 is TGCAGTGCTAGTAAGACTAGCGGGGCTTCCTACGAGCAGTACTTC. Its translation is CSASKTSGASYEQYF.

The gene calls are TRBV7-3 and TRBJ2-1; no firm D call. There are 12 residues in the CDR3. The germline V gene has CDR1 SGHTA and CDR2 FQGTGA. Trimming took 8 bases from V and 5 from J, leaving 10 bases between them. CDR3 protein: CASGFNHNEQFF. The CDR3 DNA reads TGTGCCAGCGGATTCAACCACAATGAGCAGTTCTTC.

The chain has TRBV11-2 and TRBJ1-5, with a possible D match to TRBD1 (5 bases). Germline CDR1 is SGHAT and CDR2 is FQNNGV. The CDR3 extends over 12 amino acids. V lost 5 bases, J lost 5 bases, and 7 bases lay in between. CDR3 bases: TGTGCCAGCAGCGGCAGGGATCAGCCCCAGCATTTT. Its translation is CASSGRDQPQHF.

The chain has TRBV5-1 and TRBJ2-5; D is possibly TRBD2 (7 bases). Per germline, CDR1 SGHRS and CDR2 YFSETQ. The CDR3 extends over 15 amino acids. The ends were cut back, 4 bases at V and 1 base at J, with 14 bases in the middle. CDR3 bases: TGCGCCAGCAGCGCTAATGCGGGGGCCCAAGAGACCCAGTACTTC. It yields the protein CASSANAGAQETQYF. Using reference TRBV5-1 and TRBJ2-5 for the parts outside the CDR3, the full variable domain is KAGVTQTPRYLIKTRGQQVTLSCSPISGHRSVSWYQQTPGQGLQFLFEYFSETQRNKGNFPGRFSGRQFSNSRSEMNVSTLELGDSALYLCASSANAGAQETQYFGPGTRLLVL.

CDR3 bases: TGTGCCACCAGCAGAGGCGAGAGAGGAGCCTCTGGAAACACCATATATTTT. It is translated as CATSRGERGASGNTIYF. The chain combines TRBV15 with TRBJ1-3; D gene ambiguous. Trimming stripped 1 base from V and 0 bases from J, with 13 bases between. This CDR3 has 17 amino acids. CDR1 and CDR2 (germline): LNHNV, YYDKDF (reference sequence).

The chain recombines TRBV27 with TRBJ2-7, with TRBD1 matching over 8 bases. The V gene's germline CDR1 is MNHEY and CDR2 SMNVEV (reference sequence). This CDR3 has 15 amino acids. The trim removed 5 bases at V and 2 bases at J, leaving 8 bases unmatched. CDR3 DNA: TGTGCCAGCAGTCCCCCGACAGGGGCTCCCTACGAGCAGTACTTC. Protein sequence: CASSPPTGAPYEQYF.

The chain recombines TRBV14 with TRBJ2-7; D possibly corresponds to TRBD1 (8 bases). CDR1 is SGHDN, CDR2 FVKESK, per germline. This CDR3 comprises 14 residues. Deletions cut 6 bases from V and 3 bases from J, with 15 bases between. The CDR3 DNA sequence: TGTGCCAGCAGATACACAGGGGGGGGCTACGAGCAGTACTTC. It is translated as CASRYTGGGYEQYF.

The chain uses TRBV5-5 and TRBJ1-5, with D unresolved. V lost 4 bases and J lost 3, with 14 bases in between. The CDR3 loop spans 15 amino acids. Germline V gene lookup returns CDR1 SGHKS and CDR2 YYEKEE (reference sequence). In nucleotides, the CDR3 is TGTGCCAGCAGCCTGGATGGACGGCTCAATCAGCCCCAGCATTTT. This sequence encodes CASSLDGRLNQPQHF. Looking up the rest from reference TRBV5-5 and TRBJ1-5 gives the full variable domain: DAGVTQSPTHLIKTRGQQVTLRCSPISGHKSVSWYQQVLGQGPQFIFQYYEKEERGRGNFPDRFSARQFPNYSSELNVNALLLGDSALYLCASSLDGRLNQPQHFGDGTRLSIL.

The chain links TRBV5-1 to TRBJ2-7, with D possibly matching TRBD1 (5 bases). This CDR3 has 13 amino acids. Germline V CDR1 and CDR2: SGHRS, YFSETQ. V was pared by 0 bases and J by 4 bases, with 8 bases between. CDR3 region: CASSLEGSYEQYF. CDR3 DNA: TGCGCCAGCAGCTTGGAGGGGTCTTACGAGCAGTACTTC.

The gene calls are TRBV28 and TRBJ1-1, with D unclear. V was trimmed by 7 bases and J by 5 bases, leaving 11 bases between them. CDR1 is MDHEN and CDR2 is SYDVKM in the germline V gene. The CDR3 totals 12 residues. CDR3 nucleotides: TGTGCCAGCATACAAGGGTGGACTGAAGCTTTCTTT. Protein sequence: CASIQGWTEAFF.

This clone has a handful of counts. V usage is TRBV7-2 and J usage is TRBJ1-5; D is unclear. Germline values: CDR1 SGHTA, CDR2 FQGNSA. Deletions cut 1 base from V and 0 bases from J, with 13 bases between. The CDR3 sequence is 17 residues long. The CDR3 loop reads CASSLDTGRTSNQPQHF. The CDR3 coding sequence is TGTGCCAGCAGCTTAGATACGGGCCGGACTAGCAATCAGCCCCAGCATTTT.

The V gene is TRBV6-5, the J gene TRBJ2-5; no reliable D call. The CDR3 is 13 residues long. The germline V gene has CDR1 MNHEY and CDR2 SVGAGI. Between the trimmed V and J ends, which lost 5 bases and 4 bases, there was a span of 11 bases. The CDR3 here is CASSTERRETQYF. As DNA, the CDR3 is TGTGCCAGCAGTACCGAAAGGCGAGAGACCCAGTACTTC.

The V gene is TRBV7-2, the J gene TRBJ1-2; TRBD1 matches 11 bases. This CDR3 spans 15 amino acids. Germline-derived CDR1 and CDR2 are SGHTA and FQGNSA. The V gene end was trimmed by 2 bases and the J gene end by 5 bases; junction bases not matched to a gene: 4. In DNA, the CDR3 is TGTGCCAGCAGCTTATCCGGGACAGGGGGATATGGCTACACCTTC. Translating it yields CASSLSGTGGYGYTF.

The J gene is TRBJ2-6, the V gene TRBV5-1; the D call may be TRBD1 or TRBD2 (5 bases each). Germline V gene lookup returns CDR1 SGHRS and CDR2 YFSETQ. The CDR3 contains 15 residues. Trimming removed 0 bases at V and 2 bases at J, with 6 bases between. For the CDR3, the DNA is TGCGCCAGCAGCTTGGGAGGGGCTGGGGCCAACGTCCTGACTTTC. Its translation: CASSLGGAGANVLTF.

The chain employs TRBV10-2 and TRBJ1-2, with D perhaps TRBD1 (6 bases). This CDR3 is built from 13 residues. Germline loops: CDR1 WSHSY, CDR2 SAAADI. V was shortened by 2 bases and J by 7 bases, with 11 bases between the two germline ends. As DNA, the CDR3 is TGCGCCAGCAGTGAGCTGGGGGCGGCTGGCTACACCTTC. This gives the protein CASSELGAAGYTF.

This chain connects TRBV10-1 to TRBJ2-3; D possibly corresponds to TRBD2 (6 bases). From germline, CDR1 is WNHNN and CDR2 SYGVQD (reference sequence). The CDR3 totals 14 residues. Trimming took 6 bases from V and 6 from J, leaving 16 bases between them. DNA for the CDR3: TGCGCCAGCAGCCCGGGACTCCCGCGGGATACGCAGTATTTT. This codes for CASSPGLPRDTQYF.